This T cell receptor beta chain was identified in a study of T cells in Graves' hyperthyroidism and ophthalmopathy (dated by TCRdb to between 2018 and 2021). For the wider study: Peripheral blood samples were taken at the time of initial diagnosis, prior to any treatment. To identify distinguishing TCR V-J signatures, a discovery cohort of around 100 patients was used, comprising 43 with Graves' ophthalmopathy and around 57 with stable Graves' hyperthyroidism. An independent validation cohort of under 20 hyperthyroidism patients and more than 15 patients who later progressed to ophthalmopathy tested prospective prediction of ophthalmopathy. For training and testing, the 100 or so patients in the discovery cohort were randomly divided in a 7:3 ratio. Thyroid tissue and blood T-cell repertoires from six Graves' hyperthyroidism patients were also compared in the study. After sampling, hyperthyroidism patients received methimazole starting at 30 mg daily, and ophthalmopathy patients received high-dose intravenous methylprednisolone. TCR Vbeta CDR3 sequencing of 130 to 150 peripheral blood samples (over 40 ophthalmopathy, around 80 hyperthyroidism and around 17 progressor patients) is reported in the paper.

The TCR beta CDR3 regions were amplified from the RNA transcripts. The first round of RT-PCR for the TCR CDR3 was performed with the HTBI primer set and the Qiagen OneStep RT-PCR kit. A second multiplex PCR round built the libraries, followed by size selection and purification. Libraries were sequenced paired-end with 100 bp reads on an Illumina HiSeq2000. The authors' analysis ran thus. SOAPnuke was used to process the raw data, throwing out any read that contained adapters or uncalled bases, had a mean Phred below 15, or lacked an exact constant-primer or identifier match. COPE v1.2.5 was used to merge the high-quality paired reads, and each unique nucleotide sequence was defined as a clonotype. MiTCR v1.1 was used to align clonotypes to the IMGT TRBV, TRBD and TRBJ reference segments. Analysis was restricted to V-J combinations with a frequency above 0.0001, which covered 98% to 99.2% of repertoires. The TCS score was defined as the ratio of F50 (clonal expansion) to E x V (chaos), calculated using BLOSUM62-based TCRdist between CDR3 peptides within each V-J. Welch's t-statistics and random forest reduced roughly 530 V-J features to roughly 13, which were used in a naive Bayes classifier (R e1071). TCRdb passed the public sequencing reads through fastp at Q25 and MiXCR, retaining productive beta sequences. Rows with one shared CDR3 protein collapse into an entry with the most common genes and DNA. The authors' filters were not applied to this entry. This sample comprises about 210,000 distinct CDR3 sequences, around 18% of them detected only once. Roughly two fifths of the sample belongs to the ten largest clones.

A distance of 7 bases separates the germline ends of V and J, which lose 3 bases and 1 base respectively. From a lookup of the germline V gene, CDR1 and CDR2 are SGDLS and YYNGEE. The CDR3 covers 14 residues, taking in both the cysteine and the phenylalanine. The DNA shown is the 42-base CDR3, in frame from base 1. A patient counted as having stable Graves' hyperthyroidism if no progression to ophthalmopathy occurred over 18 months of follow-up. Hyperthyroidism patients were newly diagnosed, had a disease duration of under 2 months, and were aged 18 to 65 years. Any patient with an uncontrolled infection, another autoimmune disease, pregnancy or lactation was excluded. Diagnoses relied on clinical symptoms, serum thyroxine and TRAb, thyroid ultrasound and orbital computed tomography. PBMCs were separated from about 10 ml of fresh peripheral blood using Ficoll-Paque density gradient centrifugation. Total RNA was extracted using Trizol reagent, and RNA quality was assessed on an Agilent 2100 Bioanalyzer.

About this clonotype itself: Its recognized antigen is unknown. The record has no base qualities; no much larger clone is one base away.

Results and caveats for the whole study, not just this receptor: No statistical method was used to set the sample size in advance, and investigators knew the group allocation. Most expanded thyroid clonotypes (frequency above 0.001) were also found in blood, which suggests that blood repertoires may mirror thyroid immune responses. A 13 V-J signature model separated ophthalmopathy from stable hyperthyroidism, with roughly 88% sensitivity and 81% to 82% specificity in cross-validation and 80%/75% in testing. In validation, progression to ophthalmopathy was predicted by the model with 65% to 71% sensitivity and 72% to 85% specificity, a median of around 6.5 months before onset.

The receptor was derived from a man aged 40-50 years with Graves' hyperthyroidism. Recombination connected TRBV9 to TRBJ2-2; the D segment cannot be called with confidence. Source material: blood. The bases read TGTGCCAGCAGCGGAACACAGAACACCGGGGAGCTGTTTTTT. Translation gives CASSGTQNTGELFF. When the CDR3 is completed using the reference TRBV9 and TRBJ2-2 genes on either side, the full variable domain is DSGVTQTPKHLITATGQRVTLRCSPRSGDLSVYWYQQSLDQGLQFLIQYYNGEERAKGNILERFSAQQFPDLHSELNLSSLELGDSALYFCASSGTQNTGELFFGEGSRLTVL.